Reported below is one T cell receptor beta chain. This table comes from immunoSEQ multiplex PCR, and its TCRdb copy is limited to in-frame clones, with some not included. Here the sample spans over 55,000 clones, 85% to 95% being singletons. The record originates from a study of technical replicates of blood from a handful of donors. Germline V gene sequence: CDR1 MNHNS, CDR2 SASEGT. The V and J ends lost 4 bases and 3 bases respectively, with 9 bases between them. CDR3 length equals 13 residues. The sequencing sample was made of PBMCs. This clonotype originated in a human donor in good health. Some clones in this sample may be carry-over from other donors' samples. V usage is TRBV6-1 and J usage is TRBJ2-5; D is uncertain. CDR3 amino acids: CASSGQLEETQYF. CDR3 DNA sequence: TGTGCCAGCAGTGGACAATTGGAAGAGACCCAGTACTTC.